Detailed here is one T cell receptor beta chain. Assignment of participants to cohorts was predicated upon participant-reported clinical history. The data were obtained in a study of blood T cell repertoires in COVID-19. Study as a whole: Acute-phase and convalescent COVID-19 samples originated in the United States, Italy and Spain. Sources were T cells, B-cell-depleted T cells, or PBMCs; the material itself was cDNA or gDNA.

The germline V gene has CDR1 SNHLY and CDR2 FYNNEI. This CDR3 region has 16 residues. V lost 7 bases, J lost 4 bases, and 8 bases stayed unmatched. Sequencing used immunoSEQ multiplex PCR; TCRdb keeps in-frame clones, though not all of them. The sample has about 170,000 clones; about 90% are singletons. The V call is TRBV2, the J call TRBJ2-2, with 11 positions matching TRBD2. The TCR comes from a woman between 45 and 60 years old who had recovered from COVID-19. The material sequenced was PBMCs or T cells enriched from blood (not recorded which). The CDR3 nucleotides read TGTGCCAGCACCCTAACACTAGCGGGGGTCACCGGGGAGCTGTTTTTT. It yields the protein CASTLTLAGVTGELFF.